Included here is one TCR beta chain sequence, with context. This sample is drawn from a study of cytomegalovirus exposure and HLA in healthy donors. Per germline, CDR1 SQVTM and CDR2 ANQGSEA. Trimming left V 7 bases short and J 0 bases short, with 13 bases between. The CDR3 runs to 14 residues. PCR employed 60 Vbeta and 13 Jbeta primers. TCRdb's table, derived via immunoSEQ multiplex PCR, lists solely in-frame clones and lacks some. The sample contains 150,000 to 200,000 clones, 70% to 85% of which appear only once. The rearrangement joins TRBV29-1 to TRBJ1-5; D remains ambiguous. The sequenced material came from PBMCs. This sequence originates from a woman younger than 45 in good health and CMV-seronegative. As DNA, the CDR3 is TGCAGCGCGTGCCTGGGGAGTAGCAATCAGCCCCAGCATTTT. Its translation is CSACLGSSNQPQHF.